This T cell receptor (beta chain) was identified during a study of T cell responses to AZD1222 COVID-19 vaccine. Using immunoSEQ multiplex PCR, the repertoire was profiled, and TCRdb retains in-frame clones only, with some absent. The sample lists 150,000 to 200,000 clones, 85% to 95% seen once, with over 4.5% in the top ten. Per the germline V gene, CDR1 is MDHEN and CDR2 is SYDVKM. The CDR3 runs 15 residues. V lost 2 bases to trimming and J lost 5 bases; unmatched junction nucleotides: 8. The V and J genes are TRBV28 and TRBJ2-7; TRBD2 matches at 8 bases. The origin of this receptor is an adult who received the AZD1222 COVID-19 vaccine. Sequenced here: peripheral blood, sampled 28 days after the second AZD1222 dose. The CDR3 here is CASSLAPSGPNEQYF. CDR3 coding DNA: TGTGCCAGCAGTTTAGCGCCTAGCGGGCCTAACGAGCAGTACTTC.